The 5 T cell receptor beta chains given below trace back to one sample, sequenced in a study of human T cells and chemical hapten exposure. From the RACE reads, TCRdb called clonotypes with MiXCR, one entry per CDR3 protein. The profile shows some 90,000 distinct CDR3 sequences, about an eighth of them singletons. Time point noted: patch test 2, 6 weeks after DPC sensitization. Treatment defined: therapeutic diphenylcyclopropenone sensitization with weekly scalp DPC. Source: whole blood, taken in connection with sensitization to the hapten diphenylcyclopropenone (DPC). These receptors were taken from a woman aged 40 to 50 with alopecia areata. Some clones in this sample may be carry-over from other donors' samples.

This rearrangement joins TRBV9 to TRBJ1-6; possible D gene TRBD1, 5 bases. The CDR3 consists of 15 residues. Germline CDR1 reads SGDLS; CDR2 reads YYNGEE. Trimming left V 0 bases short and J 10 bases short, with 14 bases between. CDR3 protein: CASSVGRAGISPLHF. Here the CDR3 DNA reads TGTGCCAGCAGCGTAGGGAGGGCAGGGATCTCACCCCTCCACTTT.

V gene TRBV6-6 combines with J gene TRBJ1-1; 7 bases map to TRBD1. The germline V gene encodes CDR1 MNHNY and CDR2 SVGAGI (reference sequence). Trimming at V came to 10 bases and at J to 5 bases, leaving 10 bases not matched to a gene. The CDR3 contains 13 residues. The CDR3 DNA follows: TGTGCCACGGAAGGAGGGGGCGCAACTGAAGCTTTCTTT. Protein sequence: CATEGGGATEAFF.

This clonotype was counted between two and nine times. The genes are TRBV23-1 and TRBJ2-5; TRBD1 matches at 12 bases. TRBV23-1 is known as an ORF, though its function is uncertain. The junction had 7 bases not matched to a gene; V was cut back by 1 base and J by 10 bases. The CDR3 sequence is 15 residues long. The CDR3 is CASSQWDRGPDGQYF. The DNA for the CDR3 is TGCGCCAGCAGTCAATGGGACAGGGGGCCGGATGGCCAGTACTTC.

The chain couples TRBV4-2 to TRBJ2-2; D gene ambiguous. Per the germline V gene, CDR1 is LGHNA and CDR2 is YNFKEQ. The CDR3 extends over 15 amino acids. V lost 0 bases and J lost 1, with 6 bases in between. The CDR3 loop is CASSQEPRNTGELFF. The DNA of the CDR3 is TGTGCCAGCAGCCAAGAACCCCGGAACACCGGGGAGCTGTTTTTT.

At least ten counts were recorded for this clonotype. The chain is built from TRBV9 and TRBJ2-3; TRBD2 is a possible D gene (6 bases). This CDR3 region has 15 residues. V shed 6 bases and J shed 0 bases, with 14 bases lying between them. Germline loops: CDR1 SGDLS, CDR2 YYNGEE. The CDR3 loop is CASTVGGASTDTQYF. Here the CDR3 DNA reads TGTGCCAGCACCGTGGGAGGCGCTAGCACAGATACGCAGTATTTT.